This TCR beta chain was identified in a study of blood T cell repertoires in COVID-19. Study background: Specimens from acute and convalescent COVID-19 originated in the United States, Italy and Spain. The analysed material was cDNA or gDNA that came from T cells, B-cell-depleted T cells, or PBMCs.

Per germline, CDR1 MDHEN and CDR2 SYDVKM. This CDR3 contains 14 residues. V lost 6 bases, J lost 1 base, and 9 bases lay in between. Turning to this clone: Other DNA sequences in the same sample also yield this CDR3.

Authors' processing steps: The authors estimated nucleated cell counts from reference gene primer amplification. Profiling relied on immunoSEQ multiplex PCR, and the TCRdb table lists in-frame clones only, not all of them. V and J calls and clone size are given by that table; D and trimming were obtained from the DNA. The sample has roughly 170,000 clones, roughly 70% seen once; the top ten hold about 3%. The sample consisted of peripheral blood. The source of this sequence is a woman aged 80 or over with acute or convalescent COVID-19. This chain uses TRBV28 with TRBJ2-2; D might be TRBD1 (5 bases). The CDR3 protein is CASSLGQNTGELFF. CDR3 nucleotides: TGTGCCAGCAGCCTCGGACAGAACACCGGGGAGCTGTTTTTT.